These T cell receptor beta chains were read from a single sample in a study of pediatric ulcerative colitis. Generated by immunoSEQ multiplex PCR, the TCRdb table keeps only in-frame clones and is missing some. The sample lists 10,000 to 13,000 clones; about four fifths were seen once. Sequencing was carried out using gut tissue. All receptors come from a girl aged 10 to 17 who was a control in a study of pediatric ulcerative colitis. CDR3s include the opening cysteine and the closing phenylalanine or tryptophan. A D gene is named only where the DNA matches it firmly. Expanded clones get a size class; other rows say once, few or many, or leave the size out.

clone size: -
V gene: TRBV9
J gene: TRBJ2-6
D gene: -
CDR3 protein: CASSTRDGIPLPRFNVLTF
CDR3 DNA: TGTGCCAGCAGCACCCGGGACGGTATACCCTTACCAAGATTCAACGTCCTGACTTTC

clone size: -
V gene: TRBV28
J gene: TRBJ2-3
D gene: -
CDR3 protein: CASSNRPRLPDTQYF
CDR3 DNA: TGTGCCAGCAGCAATAGACCTAGACTCCCAGATACGCAGTATTTT

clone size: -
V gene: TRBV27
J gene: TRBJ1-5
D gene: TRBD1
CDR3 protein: CASSRTGTGYQPQHF
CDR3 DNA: TGTGCCAGCAGCCGGACCGGGACAGGGTACCAGCCCCAGCATTTT

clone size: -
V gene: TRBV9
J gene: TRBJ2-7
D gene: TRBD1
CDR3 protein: CASSVEGQGVDEQYF
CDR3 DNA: TGTGCCAGCAGCGTGGAAGGACAGGGCGTCGACGAGCAGTACTTC

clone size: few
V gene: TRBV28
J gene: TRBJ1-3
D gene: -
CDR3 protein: CASSSGGSGNTIYF
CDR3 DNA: TGTGCCAGCAGTTCGGGGGGCTCTGGAAACACCATATATTTT

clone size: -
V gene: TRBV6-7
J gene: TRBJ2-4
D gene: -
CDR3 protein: CASSYGSGLAKNIQYF
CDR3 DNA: TGTGCCAGCAGTTACGGTAGCGGCTTAGCCAAAAACATTCAGTACTTC

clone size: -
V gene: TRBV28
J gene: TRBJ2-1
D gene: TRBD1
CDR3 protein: CASRQTGVREQFF
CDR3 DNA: TGTGCCAGCAGACAGACAGGGGTTCGGGAGCAGTTCTTC

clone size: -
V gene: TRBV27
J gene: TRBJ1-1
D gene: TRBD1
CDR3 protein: CASSSFNRDRAEAFF
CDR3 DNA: TGTGCCAGCAGTTCTTTCAACCGGGACAGGGCTGAAGCTTTCTTT

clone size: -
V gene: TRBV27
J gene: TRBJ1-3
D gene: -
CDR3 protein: CASGAISSGNTIYF
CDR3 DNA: TGTGCCAGCGGAGCGATAAGCTCTGGAAACACCATATATTTT

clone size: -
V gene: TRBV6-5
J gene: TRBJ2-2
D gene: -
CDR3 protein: CASSYSKGIHGELFF
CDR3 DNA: TGTGCCAGCAGTTACTCGAAAGGGATACACGGGGAGCTGTTTTTT

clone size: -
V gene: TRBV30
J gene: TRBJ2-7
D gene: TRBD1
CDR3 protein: CAWEGDRAHEQYF
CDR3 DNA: TGTGCCTGGGAGGGGGACAGGGCCCACGAGCAGTACTTC

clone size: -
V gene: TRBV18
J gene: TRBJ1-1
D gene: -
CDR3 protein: CASSEGPSRTEAFF
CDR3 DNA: TGTGCCAGCTCCGAGGGCCCTTCGAGGACTGAAGCTTTCTTT

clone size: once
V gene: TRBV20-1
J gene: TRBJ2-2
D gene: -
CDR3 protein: CSAYITGELFF
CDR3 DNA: TGCAGTGCTTATATCACCGGGGAGCTGTTTTTT